This T cell receptor beta chain was sequenced for a study of CD8 T cells in ankylosing spondylitis. 5'-RACE, quantitative and with molecular barcodes, yielded the TCR beta libraries. MiXCR, applied by TCRdb to the 5' RACE reads, yields one record per CDR3 protein. This repertoire shows 800,000 to 900,000 distinct CDR3 sequences, 10% to 15% found once; its top ten account for about 0.49%. The sample holds many counts of this clonotype. The antigen remains undetermined. Study-wide points: Blood of patients with ankylosing spondylitis appeared to be characterized by a TCR beta motif of several highly homologous variants. Disease-linked clones reportedly showed significant enrichment in matched ankylosing spondylitis synovial fluid. In reactive arthritis synovial fluid and blood, some motif variants had been reported before. Clones linked to the disease showed a CD8+ phenotype. They occurred at relatively low frequencies in peripheral blood.

The CDR3 has 15 residues. After removal of 5 bases from V and 6 bases from J, the junction contained 9 bases not matched to a gene. The clonotype originates from a male donor with ankylosing spondylitis. The chain recombines TRBV12-3 or TRBV12-4 with TRBJ1-4; 7 nucleotides agree with TRBD1. The sample was blood, either unsorted or a sorted T cell fraction (not recorded which). The CDR3 DNA reads TGTGCCAGCAGTGACCGGGACAGACGAGATGAAAAACTGTTTTTT. Amino acids: CASSDRDRRDEKLFF.